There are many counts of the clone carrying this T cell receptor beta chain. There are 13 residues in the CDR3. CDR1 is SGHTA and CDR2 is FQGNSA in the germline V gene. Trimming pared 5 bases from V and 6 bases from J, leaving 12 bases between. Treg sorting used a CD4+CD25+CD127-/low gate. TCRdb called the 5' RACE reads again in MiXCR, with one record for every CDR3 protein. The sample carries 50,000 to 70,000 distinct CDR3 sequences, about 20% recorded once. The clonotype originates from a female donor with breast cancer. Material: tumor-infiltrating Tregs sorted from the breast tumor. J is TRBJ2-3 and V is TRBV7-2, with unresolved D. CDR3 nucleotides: TGTGCCAGCAGCCCGACGTGGGTGGATACGCAGTATTTT. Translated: CASSPTWVDTQYF.